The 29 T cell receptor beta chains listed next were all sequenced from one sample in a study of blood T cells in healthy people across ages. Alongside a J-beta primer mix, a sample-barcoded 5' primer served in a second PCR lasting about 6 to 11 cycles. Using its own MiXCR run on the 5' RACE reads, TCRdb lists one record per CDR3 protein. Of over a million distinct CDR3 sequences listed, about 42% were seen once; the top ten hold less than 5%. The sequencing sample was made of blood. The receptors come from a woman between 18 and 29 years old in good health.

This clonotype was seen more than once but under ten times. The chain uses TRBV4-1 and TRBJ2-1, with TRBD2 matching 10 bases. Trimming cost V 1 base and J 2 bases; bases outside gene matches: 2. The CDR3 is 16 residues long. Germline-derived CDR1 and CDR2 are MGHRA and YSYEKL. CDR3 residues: CASSQASGSPYNEQFF. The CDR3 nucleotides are TGCGCCAGCAGCCAAGCTAGCGGGAGTCCCTACAATGAGCAGTTCTTC.

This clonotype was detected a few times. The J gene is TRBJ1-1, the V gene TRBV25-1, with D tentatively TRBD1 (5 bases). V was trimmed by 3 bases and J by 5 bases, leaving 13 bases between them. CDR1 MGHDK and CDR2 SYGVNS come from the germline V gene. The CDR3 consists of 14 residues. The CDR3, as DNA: TGTGCCAGCAGTGAGGCCAGGGCGAGAACTGAAGCTTTCTTT. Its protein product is CASSEARARTEAFF.

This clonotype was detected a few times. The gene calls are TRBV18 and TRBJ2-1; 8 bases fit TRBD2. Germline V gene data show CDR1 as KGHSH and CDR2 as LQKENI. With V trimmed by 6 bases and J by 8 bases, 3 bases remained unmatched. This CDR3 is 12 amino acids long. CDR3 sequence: CASSGAGDEQFF. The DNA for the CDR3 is TGTGCCAGCTCCGGAGCGGGAGATGAGCAGTTCTTC.

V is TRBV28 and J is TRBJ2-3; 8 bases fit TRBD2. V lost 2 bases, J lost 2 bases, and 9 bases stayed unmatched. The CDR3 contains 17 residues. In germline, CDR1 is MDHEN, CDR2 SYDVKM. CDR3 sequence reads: CASSLRGLGTFTDTQYF. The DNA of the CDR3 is TGTGCCAGCAGTTTAAGGGGACTAGGGACATTCACAGATACGCAGTATTTT.

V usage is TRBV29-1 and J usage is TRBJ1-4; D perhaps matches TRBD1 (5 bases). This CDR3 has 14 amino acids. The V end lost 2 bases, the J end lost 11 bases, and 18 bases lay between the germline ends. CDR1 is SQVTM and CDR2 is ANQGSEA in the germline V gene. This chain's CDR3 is CSVELQGPMRKLFF. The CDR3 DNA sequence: TGCAGCGTTGAACTTCAGGGTCCAATGAGGAAACTGTTTTTT.

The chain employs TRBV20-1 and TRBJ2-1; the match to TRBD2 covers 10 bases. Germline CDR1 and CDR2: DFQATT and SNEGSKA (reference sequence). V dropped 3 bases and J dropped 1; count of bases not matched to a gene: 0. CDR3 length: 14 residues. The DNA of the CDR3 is TGCAGTGCTAGGGGACTAGCGTCCTACAATGAGCAGTTCTTC. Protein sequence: CSARGLASYNEQFF.

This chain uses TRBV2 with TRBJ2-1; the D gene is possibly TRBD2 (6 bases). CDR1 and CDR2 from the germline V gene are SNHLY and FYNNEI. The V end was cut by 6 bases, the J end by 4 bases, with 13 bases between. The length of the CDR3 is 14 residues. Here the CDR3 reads CASRDPGRYNEQFF. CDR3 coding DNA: TGTGCCAGCAGAGACCCCGGGAGATACAATGAGCAGTTCTTC.

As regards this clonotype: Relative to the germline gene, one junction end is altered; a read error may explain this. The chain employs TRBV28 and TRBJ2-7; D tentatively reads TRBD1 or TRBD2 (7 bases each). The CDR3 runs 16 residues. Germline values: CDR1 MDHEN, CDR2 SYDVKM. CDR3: CASSLYYQGGTYEQYF. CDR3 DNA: TGTGCCAGCAGCTTATACTACCAGGGGGGGACCTACGAGCAGTACTTC.

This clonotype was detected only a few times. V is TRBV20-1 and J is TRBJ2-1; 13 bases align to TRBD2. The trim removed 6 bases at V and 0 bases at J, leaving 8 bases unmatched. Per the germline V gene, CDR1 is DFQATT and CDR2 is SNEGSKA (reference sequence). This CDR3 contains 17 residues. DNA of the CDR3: TGCAGTGCCAAGGGACTAGCGGGGACCGGCTCCTACAATGAGCAGTTCTTC. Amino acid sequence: CSAKGLAGTGSYNEQFF.

CDR3 protein: CASSEVVGRTDTQYF. CDR3 DNA: TGTGCCAGCAGTGAAGTCGTAGGTCGGACAGATACGCAGTATTTT. The V call is TRBV6-1, the J call TRBJ2-3; D is undetermined. The CDR3 consists of 15 residues. Germline V lookup: CDR1 MNHNS, CDR2 SASEGT. Trimming shortened V by 1 base and J by 3 bases, and 11 bases separated the two germline ends.

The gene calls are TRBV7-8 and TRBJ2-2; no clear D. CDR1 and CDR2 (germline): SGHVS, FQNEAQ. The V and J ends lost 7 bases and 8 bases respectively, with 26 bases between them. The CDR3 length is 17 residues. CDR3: CASNPLIARRWKGELFF. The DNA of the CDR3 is TGTGCCAGCAACCCGCTTATTGCGCGAAGGTGGAAAGGGGAGCTGTTTTTT.

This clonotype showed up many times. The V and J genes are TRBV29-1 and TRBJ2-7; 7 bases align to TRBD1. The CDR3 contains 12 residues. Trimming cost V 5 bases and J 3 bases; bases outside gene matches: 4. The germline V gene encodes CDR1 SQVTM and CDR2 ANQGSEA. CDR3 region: CSVLGQSYEQYF. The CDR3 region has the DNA TGCAGCGTTTTGGGACAGAGCTACGAGCAGTACTTC.

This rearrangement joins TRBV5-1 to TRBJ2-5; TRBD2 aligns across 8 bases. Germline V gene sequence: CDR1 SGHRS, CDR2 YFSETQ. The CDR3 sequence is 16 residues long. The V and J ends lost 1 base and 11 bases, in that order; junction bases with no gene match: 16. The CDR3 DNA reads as TGCGCCAGCAGCTTGCAGGCAGCGGGGGAAGTCAATGAGCAGTACTTC. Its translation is CASSLQAAGEVNEQYF.

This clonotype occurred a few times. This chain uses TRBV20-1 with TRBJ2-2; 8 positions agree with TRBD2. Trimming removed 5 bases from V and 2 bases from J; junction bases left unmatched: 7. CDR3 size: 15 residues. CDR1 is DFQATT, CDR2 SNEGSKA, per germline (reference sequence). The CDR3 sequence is CSAFVRGENTGELFF. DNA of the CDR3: TGCAGTGCTTTTGTGCGGGGGGAAAACACCGGGGAGCTGTTTTTT.

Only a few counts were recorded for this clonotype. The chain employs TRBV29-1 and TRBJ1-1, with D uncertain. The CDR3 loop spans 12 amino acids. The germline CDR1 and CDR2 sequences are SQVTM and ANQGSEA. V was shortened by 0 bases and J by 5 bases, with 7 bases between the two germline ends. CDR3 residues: CSVEDQGTEAFF. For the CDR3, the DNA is TGCAGCGTTGAAGATCAAGGGACTGAAGCTTTCTTT.

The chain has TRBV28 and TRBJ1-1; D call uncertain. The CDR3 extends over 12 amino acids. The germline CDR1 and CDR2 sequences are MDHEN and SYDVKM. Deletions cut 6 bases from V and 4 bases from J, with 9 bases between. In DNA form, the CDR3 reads TGTGCCAGCAGGACCCAAACCACTGAAGCTTTCTTT. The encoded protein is CASRTQTTEAFF.

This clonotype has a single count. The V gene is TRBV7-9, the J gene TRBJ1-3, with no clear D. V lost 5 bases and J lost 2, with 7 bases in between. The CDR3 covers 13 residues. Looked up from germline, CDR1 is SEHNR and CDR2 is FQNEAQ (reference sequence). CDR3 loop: CASSPQTGNTIYF. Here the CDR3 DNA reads TGTGCCAGCAGCCCACAAACTGGAAACACCATATATTTT.

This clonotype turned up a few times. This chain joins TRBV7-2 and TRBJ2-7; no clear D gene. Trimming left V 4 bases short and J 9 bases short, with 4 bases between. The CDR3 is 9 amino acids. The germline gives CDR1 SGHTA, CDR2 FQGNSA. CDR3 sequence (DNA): TGTGCCAGCAGCTCCTGGCAGTACTTC. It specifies CASSSWQYF.

CDR3 coding DNA: TGTGCCAGCAGCGCAGGTGATAGGGGAGCGGATGAGCAGTTCTTC. Its protein product is CASSAGDRGADEQFF. The genes are TRBV9 and TRBJ2-1; D could derive from TRBD1 or TRBD2 (5 bases each). Germline V gene sequence: CDR1 SGDLS, CDR2 YYNGEE. This CDR3 is built from 15 residues. The germline V and J ends were trimmed by 3 bases and 8 bases, with 18 bases remaining between them.

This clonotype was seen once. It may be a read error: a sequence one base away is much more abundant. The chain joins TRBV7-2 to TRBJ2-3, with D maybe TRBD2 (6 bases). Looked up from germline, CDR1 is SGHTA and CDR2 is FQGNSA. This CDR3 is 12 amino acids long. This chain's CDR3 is CVSSWRADTQYF. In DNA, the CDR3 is TGTGTCAGCAGCTGGAGGGCAGATACGCAGTATTTT.

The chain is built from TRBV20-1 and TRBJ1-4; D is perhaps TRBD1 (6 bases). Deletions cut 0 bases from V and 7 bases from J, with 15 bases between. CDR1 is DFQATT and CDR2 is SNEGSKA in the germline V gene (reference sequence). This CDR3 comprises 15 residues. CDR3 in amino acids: CSARDGGQGLEKLFF. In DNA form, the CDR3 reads TGCAGTGCTAGAGATGGGGGGCAGGGGCTTGAAAAACTGTTTTTT.

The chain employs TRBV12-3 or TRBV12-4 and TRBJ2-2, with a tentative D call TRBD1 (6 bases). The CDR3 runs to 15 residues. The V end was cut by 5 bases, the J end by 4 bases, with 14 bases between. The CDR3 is CASSASFRGTGELFF. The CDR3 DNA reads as TGTGCCAGCAGTGCTTCGTTCAGGGGCACCGGGGAGCTGTTTTTT.

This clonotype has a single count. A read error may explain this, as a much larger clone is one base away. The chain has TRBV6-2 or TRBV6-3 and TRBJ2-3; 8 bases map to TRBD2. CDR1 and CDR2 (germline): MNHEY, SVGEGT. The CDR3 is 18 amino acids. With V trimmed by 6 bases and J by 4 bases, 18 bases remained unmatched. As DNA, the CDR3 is TGTGCCAGCAGCCGAGTCTCCGGGCGGGAGGCGAGCGCAGATACGCAGTATTTT. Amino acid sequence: CASSRVSGREASADTQYF.

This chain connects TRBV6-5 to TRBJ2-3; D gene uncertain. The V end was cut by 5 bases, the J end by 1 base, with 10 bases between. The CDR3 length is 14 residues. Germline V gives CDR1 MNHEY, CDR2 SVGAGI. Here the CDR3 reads CASSRGKRTDTQYF. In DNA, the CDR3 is TGTGCCAGCAGTCGCGGTAAACGCACAGATACGCAGTATTTT.

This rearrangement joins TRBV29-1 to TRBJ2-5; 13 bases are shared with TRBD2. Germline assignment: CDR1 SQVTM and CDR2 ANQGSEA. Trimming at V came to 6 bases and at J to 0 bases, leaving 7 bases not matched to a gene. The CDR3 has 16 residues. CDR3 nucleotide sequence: TGCAGCGTGGCCGGACTAGCGGGGGCCTACCAAGAGACCCAGTACTTC. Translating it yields CSVAGLAGAYQETQYF.

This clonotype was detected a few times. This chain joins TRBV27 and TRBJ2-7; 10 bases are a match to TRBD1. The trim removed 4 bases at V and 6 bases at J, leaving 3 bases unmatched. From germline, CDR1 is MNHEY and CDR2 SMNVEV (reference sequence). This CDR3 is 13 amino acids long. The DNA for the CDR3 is TGTGCCAGCAGTTCCGGGACAGGGGTCGAGCAGTACTTC. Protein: CASSSGTGVEQYF.

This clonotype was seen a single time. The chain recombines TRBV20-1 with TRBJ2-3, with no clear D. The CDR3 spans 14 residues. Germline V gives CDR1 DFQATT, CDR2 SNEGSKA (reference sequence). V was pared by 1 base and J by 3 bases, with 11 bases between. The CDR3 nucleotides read TGCAGTGCTAGAGCTCAGAAGGAAACAGATACGCAGTATTTT. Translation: CSARAQKETDTQYF.

The chain's CDR3 is CSARLSDKNTEAFF. In nucleotides, the CDR3 is TGCAGTGCTAGACTATCGGACAAGAACACTGAAGCTTTCTTT. The V and J genes are TRBV20-1 and TRBJ1-1; D is possibly TRBD1 (5 bases). Trimming took 2 bases from V and 1 from J, leaving 11 bases between them. CDR1 and CDR2 from the germline V gene are DFQATT and SNEGSKA (reference sequence). This CDR3 contains 14 residues.

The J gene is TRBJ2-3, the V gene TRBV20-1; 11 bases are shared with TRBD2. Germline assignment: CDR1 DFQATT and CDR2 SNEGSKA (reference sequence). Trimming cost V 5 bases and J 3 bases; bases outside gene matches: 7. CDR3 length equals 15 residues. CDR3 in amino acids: CSAYIAGGLTDTQYF. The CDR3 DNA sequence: TGCAGTGCTTATATAGCGGGAGGGCTGACAGATACGCAGTATTTT.